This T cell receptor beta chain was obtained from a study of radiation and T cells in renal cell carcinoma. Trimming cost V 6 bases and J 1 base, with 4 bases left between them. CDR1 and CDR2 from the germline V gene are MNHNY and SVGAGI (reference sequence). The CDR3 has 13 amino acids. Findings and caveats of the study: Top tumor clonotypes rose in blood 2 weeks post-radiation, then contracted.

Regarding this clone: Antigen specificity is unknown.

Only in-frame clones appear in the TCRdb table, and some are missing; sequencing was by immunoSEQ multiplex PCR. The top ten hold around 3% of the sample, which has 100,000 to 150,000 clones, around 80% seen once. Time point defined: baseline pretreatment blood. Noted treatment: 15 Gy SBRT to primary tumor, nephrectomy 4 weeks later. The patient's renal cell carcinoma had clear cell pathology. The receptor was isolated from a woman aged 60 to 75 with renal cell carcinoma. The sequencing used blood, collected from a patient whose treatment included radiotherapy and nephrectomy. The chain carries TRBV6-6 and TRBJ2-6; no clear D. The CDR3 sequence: CASRPSGANVLTF. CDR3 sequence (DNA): TGTGCCAGCAGGCCTTCTGGGGCCAACGTCCTGACTTTC.